The 8 T cell receptor beta chains presented below share a single source sample, sequenced in a study of graft-versus-host responses after intestinal transplantation. Repertoires were generated with immunoSEQ multiplex PCR, while TCRdb's copy carries only in-frame clones and drops some. The table includes 15,000 to 20,000 clones, less than 85% detected once. Intraepithelial and lamina propria lymphocytes were isolated from graft specimens. Sequenced here: ileum tissue, sampled 17 days after transplant. The receptors shown here come from a human patient who received an intestinal transplant, so some T cells may come from the graft donor.

The rearrangement joins TRBV7-6 to TRBJ2-3; 7 bases match TRBD1. The ends lost 2 bases at V and 5 bases at J; junction bases unmatched: 10. The CDR3 is 16 amino acids. Germline CDR1 and CDR2: SGHVS and FNYEAQ. The CDR3 sequence: CASSLLTGTVKDTQYF. The CDR3 DNA follows: TGTGCCAGCAGCTTACTAACCGGGACAGTGAAAGATACGCAGTATTTT. The full variable domain, its missing parts supplied by reference TRBV7-6 and TRBJ2-3, is GAGVSQSPRYKVTKRGQDVALRCDPISGHVSLYWYRQALGQGPEFLTYFNYEAQQDKSGLPNDRFSAERPEGSISTLTIQRTEQRDSAMYRCASSLLTGTVKDTQYFGPGTRLTVL.

The CDR3 DNA follows: TGCGCCAGCAGCTTGGAGGGACAGGGACCCTACGAGCAGTACTTC. Its translation is CASSLEGQGPYEQYF. The chain employs TRBV5-1 and TRBJ2-7, with 9 bases that match TRBD1. The V and J ends lost 0 bases and 2 bases, in that order; junction bases with no gene match: 3. The CDR3 length is 15 residues. Per germline, CDR1 SGHRS and CDR2 YFSETQ.

CDR3 protein: CASSQGPLREGAETQYF. CDR3 nucleotide sequence: TGCGCCAGCAGCCAAGGGCCCCTGCGGGAGGGCGCGGAGACCCAGTACTTC. This sequence joins TRBV4-1 and TRBJ2-5; 9 bases align to TRBD2. The CDR3 runs to 17 residues. CDR1 is MGHRA, CDR2 YSYEKL, per germline. V trimming: 1 base; J trimming: 5 bases; junction bases outside the gene matches: 11.

This chain links TRBV25-1 with TRBJ1-5; D may be TRBD1 (5 bases). CDR3 length: 15 residues. The germline CDR1 and CDR2 sequences are MGHDK and SYGVNS. V was cut by 7 bases and J by 0 bases, with 13 bases left in between. CDR3 DNA sequence: TGTGCCAGCATATACGGGGGGTATAGCAATCAGCCCCAGCATTTT. Translated, it gives CASIYGGYSNQPQHF.

With respect to this clone: The junction departs from the called germline gene at one end, perhaps through a read error. The same CDR3 arises from other DNA sequences in this sample as well. V gene TRBV5-1 combines with J gene TRBJ1-4; a possible D gene is TRBD1 (6 bases). The CDR3 runs 14 residues. Per the germline V gene, CDR1 is SGHRS and CDR2 is YFSETQ. The CDR3 sequence is CASSLGTLDEKLFF. The CDR3 region has the DNA TGCGCCAGCAGTTTGGGGACATTAGACGAAAAACTGTTTTTT.

The rearrangement joins TRBV7-2 to TRBJ2-5; 11 bases line up with TRBD1. CDR1 is SGHTA, CDR2 FQGNSA, per germline. V shed 2 bases, J shed 0 bases, and the junction held 11 bases outside the gene matches. The CDR3 has 19 residues. CDR3: CASSLRLRTGGPYQETQYF. In DNA, the CDR3 is TGTGCCAGCAGCTTACGCCTGCGGACAGGGGGCCCGTACCAAGAGACCCAGTACTTC.

This sequence joins TRBV11-2 and TRBJ2-7; D is perhaps TRBD1 (6 bases). The V end was cut by 5 bases, the J end by 2 bases, with 10 bases between. Germline CDR1 reads SGHAT; CDR2 reads FQNNGV. CDR3 size: 13 residues. This CDR3 is CASSMDSPYEQYF. The DNA of the CDR3 is TGTGCCAGCAGCATGGACAGCCCCTACGAGCAGTACTTC.

The chain combines TRBV18 with TRBJ2-1; D is perhaps TRBD1 (6 bases). CDR3 length equals 16 residues. Looked up from germline, CDR1 is KGHSH and CDR2 is LQKENI. V gave up 5 bases and J gave up 4 bases, with 18 bases separating them. The CDR3 nucleotides are TGTGCCAGCTCATCCGTACGACAGGTAGCTTACAATGAGCAGTTCTTC. Amino acid sequence: CASSSVRQVAYNEQFF.